The 5 T cell receptor beta chains below all came from one sample that was sequenced in a study of T cell repertoires in cytomegalovirus infection. TCRdb re-derived calls from the reads in MiXCR, one entry per CDR3 protein. The table records around 280,000 distinct CDR3 sequences, roughly 13% of them present only once. Sequencing was performed on PBMCs. The receptors come from a human donor in good health (CMV status not recorded). Some clones in this sample may be carry-over from other donors' samples.

This chain links TRBV4-2 with TRBJ1-2; possible D gene TRBD1, 6 bases. The V gene lost 2 bases and the J gene lost 4 bases, with 14 bases spanning the gap. Germline CDR1 LGHNA, CDR2 YNFKEQ. CDR3 size: 15 residues. The DNA of the CDR3 is TGTGCCAGCAGCCAACTGACAGGTGACACCTATGGCTACACCTTC. This sequence encodes CASSQLTGDTYGYTF.

This clonotype has a handful of counts. The chain has TRBV3-1 and TRBJ2-3, with TRBD2 matching over 7 bases. The CDR3 is 18 residues long. Germline CDR1 is LGHDT and CDR2 is YNNKEL (reference sequence). J was trimmed by 4 bases and V by 2 bases; bases with no gene match: 15. CDR3 nucleotide sequence: TGTGCCAGCAGCCAAATCGGCGAGACTAGCTTGGGGTCAGATACGCAGTATTTT. Its protein is CASSQIGETSLGSDTQYF.

There are many counts of this clonotype. The chain links TRBV7-9 to TRBJ1-1; tentatively, D is TRBD1 (5 bases). This CDR3 has 14 amino acids. The V gene's germline CDR1 is SEHNR and CDR2 FQNEAQ (reference sequence). The V gene lost 4 bases and the J gene lost 4 bases, with 13 bases spanning the gap. This chain's CDR3 is CASSSRLRATEAFF. The CDR3 DNA reads as TGTGCCAGCAGCTCTCGGCTCAGGGCCACTGAAGCTTTCTTT.

The DNA for the CDR3 is TGTGCCAGCAGCCTGCCGGGACAGGGGAACTATGGCTACACCTTC. This codes for CASSLPGQGNYGYTF. This chain joins TRBV7-6 and TRBJ1-2; the match to TRBD1 covers 10 bases. In germline, CDR1 is SGHVS, CDR2 FNYEAQ. There are 15 residues in the CDR3. V was clipped by 5 bases and J by 2 bases; unmatched bases: 5.

This clonotype was observed a few times. This chain connects TRBV28 to TRBJ1-1; tentatively, D is TRBD1 (6 bases). V gave up 11 bases and J gave up 1 base, with 11 bases separating them. The CDR3 covers 12 residues. The germline V gene encodes CDR1 MDHEN and CDR2 SYDVKM. Here the CDR3 reads CASEGGNTEAFF. CDR3 nucleotides: TGTGCCTCAGAGGGGGGGAACACTGAAGCTTTCTTT.